The TCR beta chain described here comes from a study of human T cells and chemical hapten exposure (TCRdb year 2021). About the investigation overall: Libraries were pooled for sequencing, and variation in per-sample TCR yields was attributed mainly to small differences in library volumes within the pool. From each blood RNA sample, both TCR alpha and TCR beta chains were sequenced. The study tracked peripheral blood TCR repertoire changes in vivo during primary and secondary sensitization to the hapten diphenylcyclopropenone (DPC) in alopecia patients. Overall results and qualifications from the work: DPC sensitization did not change how many TCRs were above 1 in 1000 frequency, and no evidence was found of alterations in global repertoire structure. Repeated subsampling changed both the strength of the expansion versus patch-test correlation and the threshold at which that correlation became significant.

Library preparation employed RACE. TCRdb records NextSeq 500 as the sequencer. Library preparation attached unique molecular identifiers to individual cDNA molecules for quantitative, reproducible TCR counting. As for the authors' bioinformatics: A median of around 100,000 TCRs per sample was observed, with a range of roughly 20,000 to 700,000. V, J and CDR3 annotation of the TCR reads was carried out using the Decombinator software suite. To make PS versus PT1 abundance plots, every sample was subsampled to the same number of TCRs (28,000). TCRs were defined as expanded if absent before sensitization and observed at least eight times at the 2-week time point. TCRdb reprocessing: public reads trimmed at Q25 with fastp, clones called with MiXCR, in-frame beta chains kept. Here each entry gathers all rows of one CDR3 protein and keeps the most common genes and DNA. The V and J calls come from TCRdb's annotation, not from the publication. For this sample there are 70,000 to 95,000 distinct CDR3 sequences; 8.5% to 9.5% appear just once. Together, the top ten hold about 1.7% of the sample.

Regarding this clonotype: Its target antigen remains unknown. Relative to the germline gene, one junction end is altered; a read error may explain this.

The CDR3 goes from the cysteine to the phenylalanine over 14 residues. The sequence is cut down to CDR3 DNA, 42 bases in frame from base 1. What this sample's time point label stands for: healthy volunteer bleed at 6 weeks. Unfractionated whole blood was collected in Tempus Blood RNA tubes, and total RNA was extracted from that blood. Four or five healthy volunteers acted as controls for TCR sequencing and had blood drawn at day 0, 2 weeks and 6 weeks. The sequence links TRBV12-3 or TRBV12-4 to TRBJ1-6, with the D segment identity uncertain. Source material: whole blood. The origin of this receptor is a female donor in good health. Some clones in this sample may be carry-over from other donors' samples. The CDR3 reads CPSSFQGNNSPLHF. The DNA sequence follows: TGTCCCAGCAGTTTTCAAGGAAATAATTCACCCCTCCACTTT.